These 20 T cell receptor beta chains originate from one sample sequenced in a study of identical twins. TCRdb analysed the 5' RACE reads with MiXCR anew, one entry per CDR3 protein. The sample contains some 500,000 distinct CDR3 sequences, approximately 22% of which appear only once. These records were also assigned to another study, of T cells expressing NK-cell markers.

The sample taken for sequencing was CD4+ T cells sorted from blood. The origin of the receptors is a woman between 18 and 29 years old in good health.

This clonotype was observed a handful of times. The CDR3 DNA reads as TGCGCCAGCAGTATAGACGGAGTTTTCTACGAGCAGTACTTC. Its protein product is CASSIDGVFYEQYF. The chain has TRBV5-1 and TRBJ2-7, with unresolved D. Trimming took 5 bases from V and 3 from J, leaving 15 bases between them. The CDR3 sequence is 14 residues long. CDR1 SGHRS and CDR2 YFSETQ come from the germline V gene.

The genes are TRBV9 and TRBJ2-1; TRBD2 agrees at 9 bases. CDR1 SGDLS and CDR2 YYNGEE come from the germline V gene. Trimming took 0 bases from V and 8 from J; bases not matched to a gene: 9. There are 16 residues in the CDR3. DNA for the CDR3: TGTGCCAGCAGCGTAGGGGGTAGCGGGAGATTCGATGAGCAGTTCTTC. The encoded protein is CASSVGGSGRFDEQFF. Complete variable domain (other parts from reference TRBV9 and TRBJ2-1): DSGVTQTPKHLITATGQRVTLRCSPRSGDLSVYWYQQSLDQGLQFLIQYYNGEERAKGNILERFSAQQFPDLHSELNLSSLELGDSALYFCASSVGGSGRFDEQFFGPGTRLTVL.

This clonotype was picked up one time. The CDR3 coding sequence is TGTGCCAGCAGCTTACTTGTCTCCTACGAGCAGTACTTC. Protein sequence: CASSLLVSYEQYF. The rearrangement uses TRBV11-1 and TRBJ2-7; D remains unclear. The ends were cut back, 2 bases at V and 0 bases at J, with 5 bases in the middle. There are 13 residues in the CDR3. The germline gives CDR1 SGHAT, CDR2 FQDESV (reference sequence).

This clonotype was counted a few times. The V gene is TRBV2, the J gene TRBJ1-4; D gene ambiguous. Germline-derived CDR1 and CDR2 are SNHLY and FYNNEI. Deletions cut 5 bases from V and 5 bases from J, with 12 bases between. The CDR3 sequence is 14 residues long. CDR3 amino acids: CASSPDLANEKLFF. The CDR3 coding sequence is TGTGCCAGCAGTCCGGACCTGGCCAATGAAAAACTGTTTTTT.

The J gene is TRBJ1-6, the V gene TRBV9, with no clear D. Looked up from germline, CDR1 is SGDLS and CDR2 is YYNGEE. Trimming removed 0 bases at V and 3 bases at J, with 10 bases between. This CDR3 spans 16 amino acids. CDR3 loop: CASSVEAKGYNSPLHF. In DNA, the CDR3 is TGTGCCAGCAGCGTAGAGGCAAAAGGCTATAATTCACCCCTCCACTTT.

This clonotype was detected a few times. J is TRBJ2-7 and V is TRBV20-1; D is unresolved. The CDR3 length is 13 residues. V gave up 3 bases and J gave up 0 bases, with 9 bases separating them. Germline V CDR1 and CDR2: DFQATT, SNEGSKA (reference sequence). CDR3 in amino acids: CSASRSTSYEQYF. CDR3 DNA sequence: TGCAGTGCTAGTCGGTCAACCTCCTACGAGCAGTACTTC.

The chain has TRBV6-1 and TRBJ2-7; 10 bases align to TRBD2. CDR1 is MNHNS, CDR2 SASEGT, per germline. The length of the CDR3 is 14 residues. V was pared by 10 bases and J by 4 bases, with 10 bases of the junction left unmatched. The CDR3: CAISGGPRTYEQYF. The DNA for the CDR3 is TGTGCCATTAGCGGGGGGCCTAGAACGTACGAGCAGTACTTC.

This clonotype was observed many times. V is TRBV9 and J is TRBJ2-1; TRBD1 or TRBD2 may be the D gene (6 bases each). The germline V gene has CDR1 SGDLS and CDR2 YYNGEE. This CDR3 comprises 15 residues. The V end was cut by 4 bases, the J end by 0 bases, with 11 bases between. The CDR3 reads CASSPGGSSYNEQFF. CDR3 nucleotides: TGTGCCAGCAGCCCCGGGGGCTCCTCCTACAATGAGCAGTTCTTC.

This clonotype has just a few counts. This chain connects TRBV6-1 to TRBJ2-5; 7 nucleotides align to TRBD2. This CDR3 contains 13 residues. The J segment lost 1 base and the V segment lost 8 bases, leaving 4 bases of the junction unmatched. Germline lookup yields CDR1 MNHNS and CDR2 SASEGT. The CDR3 loop is CASGPGGQETQYF. CDR3 DNA sequence: TGTGCCAGCGGACCGGGGGGCCAAGAGACCCAGTACTTC.

The chain links TRBV9 to TRBJ2-1; D ambiguous. The CDR3 sequence is 14 residues long. The V end was cut by 4 bases, the J end by 9 bases, with 17 bases between. Per germline, CDR1 SGDLS and CDR2 YYNGEE. CDR3: CASSLRVGRPEQFF. Here the CDR3 DNA reads TGTGCCAGCAGCCTCCGGGTTGGGCGCCCTGAGCAGTTCTTC.

The chain couples TRBV29-1 to TRBJ2-1, with 16 bases lining up with TRBD2. With 5 bases clipped from V and 13 bases from J, the junction kept 11 bases outside the gene matches. This CDR3 contains 15 residues. The V gene's germline CDR1 is SQVTM and CDR2 ANQGSEA. The CDR3 sequence is CSVLPGTSGRAFQFF. The CDR3 DNA follows: TGCAGCGTTCTTCCTGGGACTAGCGGGAGGGCCTTTCAGTTCTTC.

This rearrangement joins TRBV27 to TRBJ1-1; TRBD1 agrees at 9 bases. This CDR3 region has 16 residues. Per germline, CDR1 MNHEY and CDR2 SMNVEV (reference sequence). V was pared by 5 bases and J by 4 bases, with 11 bases of the junction left unmatched. CDR3 nucleotides: TGTGCCAGCAGTCCTGGGACAGGGAATTGGGGCACTGAAGCTTTCTTT. Protein product: CASSPGTGNWGTEAFF.

This clonotype was observed many times. Compared with germline, one end of the junction differs, possibly owing to a read error. The chain has TRBV7-7 and TRBJ2-1; D is undetermined. This CDR3 has 14 residues. In germline, CDR1 is SSHAT, CDR2 FNYEAQ (reference sequence). CDR3: CASSLDGSYNEQFF. The CDR3 nucleotides read TGTGCTAGCAGCTTAGACGGTTCCTACAATGAGCAGTTCTTC.

The V call is TRBV21-1, the J call TRBJ1-2; the table's TRBD1 call for D was not verified on the DNA. TRBV21-1 constitutes a pseudogene. The CDR3 covers 15 residues. The chain's CDR3 is CASSKGQGANYGYTF. DNA for the CDR3: TGTGCCAGCAGCAAAGGACAGGGGGCTAACTATGGCTACACCTTC.

The CDR3 region has the DNA TGTGCCAGCAGCTTTCCGTCTAGCGGGAGTTCTGATACGCAGTATTTT. Protein sequence: CASSFPSSGSSDTQYF. The chain recombines TRBV5-6 with TRBJ2-3; 10 bases match TRBD2. Germline lookup yields CDR1 SGHDT and CDR2 YYEEEE. The CDR3 is 16 amino acids. The junction had 9 bases not matched to a gene; V was cut back by 2 bases and J by 6 bases.

This clonotype was seen many times. This sequence joins TRBV12-3 or TRBV12-4 and TRBJ2-2; no clear D. Trimming removed 6 bases at V and 2 bases at J, with 7 bases between. The CDR3 is made up of 13 amino acids. As DNA, the CDR3 is TGTGCCAGCAGACTTATAAACACCGGGGAGCTGTTTTTT. Translating it yields CASRLINTGELFF.

This clonotype was picked up a small number of times. The chain uses TRBV4-2 and TRBJ1-1; 8 nucleotides line up with TRBD1. The length of the CDR3 is 15 residues. In germline, CDR1 is LGHNA, CDR2 YNFKEQ. Trimming at V came to 8 bases and at J to 1 base, leaving 9 bases not matched to a gene. The CDR3 protein is CASLLSGGSNTEAFF. The DNA of the CDR3 is TGTGCCAGCCTTTTGTCAGGGGGCTCGAACACTGAAGCTTTCTTT.

This clonotype was counted between two and nine times. The chain employs TRBV12-3 or TRBV12-4 and TRBJ2-7; D may match TRBD1 or TRBD2 (5 bases each). The CDR3 loop spans 14 amino acids. Trimming took off 3 bases at V and 2 bases at J, with 11 bases between the two ends. The CDR3 bases are TGTGCCAGCAGTTTCCCCGGGGCAACCTACGAGCAGTACTTC. Encoded protein: CASSFPGATYEQYF.

The rearrangement joins TRBV11-2 to TRBJ1-2; TRBD1 aligns across 7 bases. The CDR3 has 15 residues. Germline V gives CDR1 SGHAT, CDR2 FQNNGV. Trimming took 0 bases from V and 4 from J; bases not matched to a gene: 5. The CDR3 bases are TGTGCCAGCAGCTTAGATGTTGCAGGGGGCTATGGCTACACCTTC. Translated, it gives CASSLDVAGGYGYTF.

This clonotype was seen a handful of times. The chain joins TRBV29-1 to TRBJ2-5, with 13 bases aligning to TRBD2. CDR1 is SQVTM and CDR2 is ANQGSEA in the germline V gene. The CDR3 contains 14 residues. Losses at the gene ends were 5 bases for V and 5 bases for J; bases not matched to a gene: 5. The DNA for the CDR3 is TGCAGCGTTCAGGGACTAGCGGGGTCGGAGACCCAGTACTTC. Translation: CSVQGLAGSETQYF.